One and the same sample provided the 22 T cell receptor beta chains below, sequenced in a study of blood T cell repertoires in COVID-19. Profiling relied on immunoSEQ multiplex PCR, and the TCRdb table lists in-frame clones only, not all of them. The table has some 330,000 clones, over 80% seen once; the top ten hold around 5%. Sequences were obtained from PBMCs or T cells enriched from blood (not recorded which). These receptors all stem from a woman aged 45-65 years who had recovered from COVID-19.

This clone was found once. The CDR3 sequence is CSVEAYGDTEAFF. Here the CDR3 DNA reads TGCAGCGTTGAAGCATACGGGGACACTGAAGCTTTCTTT. The J gene is TRBJ1-1, the V gene TRBV29-1; D is uncertain. Germline V lookup: CDR1 SQVTM, CDR2 ANQGSEA. V was clipped by 1 base and J by 3 bases, with 9 bases between them. CDR3 length: 13 amino acids.

The CDR3 sequence is CASSQGGLVSSYNEQFF. The CDR3 coding sequence is TGTGCCAGCAGCCAAGGGGGACTAGTGAGCTCCTACAATGAGCAGTTCTTC. This chain uses TRBV3-1 (or the pseudogene TRBV3-2) with TRBJ2-1; 8 bases fit TRBD2. This CDR3 is built from 17 residues. Germline V gives CDR1 LGHDT, CDR2 YNNKEL (reference sequence). V was clipped by 1 base and J by 0 bases; unmatched bases: 5.

The CDR3, as DNA: TGTGCCAGCAGAGACGCAGGGGGCGTTAATGAAAAACTGTTTTTT. Translation: CASRDAGGVNEKLFF. The rearrangement joins TRBV6-5 to TRBJ1-4, with 8 nucleotides matching TRBD1. The CDR3 spans 15 residues. V gave up 6 bases and J gave up 4 bases; unmatched junction bases: 7. Germline CDR1 and CDR2: MNHEY and SVGAGI.

A few counts support this clone. The genes are TRBV11-1 and TRBJ2-5, with TRBD1 matching 8 bases. The CDR3 has 15 amino acids. Germline assignment: CDR1 SGHAT and CDR2 FQDESV (reference sequence). J gave up 0 bases and V 5 bases, and 5 bases lay outside the gene matches. The CDR3 protein is CASSKTQGDQETQYF. For the CDR3, the DNA is TGTGCCAGCAGCAAAACACAGGGGGACCAAGAGACCCAGTACTTC.

The J gene is TRBJ2-3, the V gene TRBV5-1; possible D gene TRBD1, 5 bases. V was shortened by 4 bases and J by 10 bases, with 19 bases between the two germline ends. This CDR3 comprises 14 residues. CDR1 and CDR2 from the germline V gene are SGHRS and YFSETQ. Written as DNA, the CDR3 is TGCGCCAGCAGCCAGGTTGGGGCTGGTACTTCGCAGTATTTT. Amino acid sequence: CASSQVGAGTSQYF.

The chain carries TRBV3-1 (or the pseudogene TRBV3-2) and TRBJ2-3; D may be TRBD1 (6 bases). CDR1 is LGHDT, CDR2 YNNKEL, per germline (reference sequence). Trimming took off 2 bases at V and 4 bases at J, with 13 bases between the two ends. The CDR3 is 15 amino acids. CDR3 coding DNA: TGTGCCAGCAGCCAAACAGGGTTCAGGGCAGATACGCAGTATTTT. Amino acid sequence: CASSQTGFRADTQYF.

This chain connects TRBV2 to TRBJ1-1; D remains unclear. The CDR3 has 14 amino acids. Trimming took 1 base from V and 6 from J, leaving 12 bases between them. Germline V gene data show CDR1 as SNHLY and CDR2 as FYNNEI. The CDR3 sequence is CASSEGWRYAEAFF. The CDR3 region has the DNA TGTGCCAGCAGTGAAGGTTGGAGGTACGCTGAAGCTTTCTTT.

The chain combines TRBV10-3 with TRBJ1-2, with D perhaps matching TRBD1 (5 bases). Trimming stripped 6 bases from V and 1 base from J, with 15 bases between. The CDR3 covers 15 residues. Germline CDR1 reads ENHRY; CDR2 reads SYGVKD. The CDR3 here is CAISGGEGSNYGYTF. As DNA, the CDR3 is TGTGCCATCAGCGGGGGGGAGGGAAGTAACTATGGCTACACCTTC.

The chain recombines TRBV5-5 with TRBJ2-7; perhaps TRBD2 as D (5 bases). Germline V gene sequence: CDR1 SGHKS, CDR2 YYEKEE (reference sequence). This CDR3 comprises 14 residues. The V and J ends lost 0 bases and 7 bases respectively, with 14 bases between them. The CDR3 here is CASSLGGLLWEQYF. Written as DNA, the CDR3 is TGTGCCAGCAGCTTGGGCGGACTCCTCTGGGAGCAGTACTTC. The full variable domain, in which reference TRBV5-5 and TRBJ2-7 provide the parts outside the CDR3, is DAGVTQSPTHLIKTRGQQVTLRCSPISGHKSVSWYQQVLGQGPQFIFQYYEKEERGRGNFPDRFSARQFPNYSSELNVNALLLGDSALYLCASSLGGLLWEQYFGPGTRLTVT.

The chain combines TRBV6-5 with TRBJ2-7, with D perhaps TRBD2 (6 bases). With 5 bases removed from V and 2 bases from J, the gap between germline ends came to 16 bases. CDR3 length: 15 residues. Germline V gives CDR1 MNHEY, CDR2 SVGAGI. CDR3 nucleotide sequence: TGTGCCAGCAGTAACCGGGACTCCTACACCTACGAGCAGTACTTC. It is translated as CASSNRDSYTYEQYF.

V usage is TRBV6-5 and J usage is TRBJ1-5; possibly TRBD1 for D (5 bases). The CDR3 consists of 15 residues. The V and J ends lost 10 bases and 4 bases respectively, with 20 bases between them. The V gene's germline CDR1 is MNHEY and CDR2 SVGAGI. Here the CDR3 DNA reads TGTGCCACCATTCAGAGTATGGGGGGTAATCAGCCCCAGCATTTT. It specifies CATIQSMGGNQPQHF.

The chain has TRBV19 and TRBJ1-1, with D unclear. Germline assignment: CDR1 LNHDA and CDR2 SQIVND (reference sequence). This CDR3 is built from 16 residues. V was trimmed by 5 bases and J by 1 base, leaving 17 bases between them. CDR3 DNA sequence: TGTGCCAGTAGTCTCCCGGCGGGTCCCAAGAACACTGAAGCTTTCTTT. The encoded protein is CASSLPAGPKNTEAFF.

The chain recombines TRBV5-4 with TRBJ1-1; no clear D. The CDR3 contains 12 residues. CDR1 and CDR2 (germline): SGHNT, YYREEE (reference sequence). Trimming removed 1 base from V and 7 bases from J, with 8 bases in between. The CDR3 loop reads CASSLNMFEAFF. CDR3 DNA: TGTGCCAGCAGCTTGAATATGTTTGAAGCTTTCTTT.

V and J are TRBV6-5 and TRBJ1-4; no reliable D call. CDR3 size: 15 residues. The V and J ends lost 5 bases and 0 bases respectively, with 10 bases between them. Germline loops: CDR1 MNHEY, CDR2 SVGAGI. As DNA, the CDR3 is TGTGCCAGCAGTCCCGGGGTCGCAACTAATGAAAAACTGTTTTTT. It is translated as CASSPGVATNEKLFF.

The V call is TRBV30, the J call TRBJ2-5; 16 positions match TRBD2. This CDR3 is built from 17 residues. V trimming: 1 base; J trimming: 5 bases; junction bases outside the gene matches: 7. Germline V gene data show CDR1 as GTSNPN and CDR2 as SVGIG (reference sequence). CDR3 coding DNA: TGTGCCTGGAGTGAGGGACTAGCGGGAGGGTCCGGGGAGACCCAGTACTTC. It is translated as CAWSEGLAGGSGETQYF. The full variable domain, with the rest looked up from reference TRBV30 and TRBJ2-5, is SQTIHQWPATLVQPVGSPLSLECTVEGTSNPNLYWYRQAAGRGLQLLFYSVGIGQISSEVPQNLSASRPQDRQFILSSKKLLLSDSGFYLCAWSEGLAGGSGETQYFGPGTRLLVL.

V is TRBV4-3 and J is TRBJ2-3, with a tentative D call TRBD2 (5 bases). The CDR3 has 14 amino acids. Trimming shortened V by 1 base and J by 3 bases, and 8 bases separated the two germline ends. Germline V gives CDR1 LGHNA, CDR2 YSLEER. The CDR3 loop is CASSQVEGTDTQYF. Written as DNA, the CDR3 is TGCGCCAGCAGCCAAGTAGAGGGAACAGATACGCAGTATTTT.

The genes are TRBV14 and TRBJ1-1; perhaps TRBD1 as D (6 bases). CDR1 is SGHDN, CDR2 FVKESK, per germline. Trimming took 0 bases from V and 6 from J, leaving 11 bases between them. CDR3 length: 14 residues. CDR3 DNA: TGTGCCAGCAGCCAAGAAGGGGGTTTGGCTGAAGCTTTCTTT. This translates into CASSQEGGLAEAFF.

The V and J genes are TRBV3-1 (or the pseudogene TRBV3-2) and TRBJ1-1; possibly TRBD1 for D (6 bases). Trimming pared 5 bases from V and 7 bases from J, leaving 17 bases between. Per the germline V gene, CDR1 is LGHDT and CDR2 is YNNKEL (reference sequence). The CDR3 totals 14 residues. The chain's CDR3 is CASSSPGGGGEAFF. The CDR3 DNA reads TGTGCCAGCAGCTCCCCTGGGGGCGGAGGTGAAGCTTTCTTT.

This chain joins TRBV27 and TRBJ2-2, with D possibly TRBD1 on 5 matching bases. The CDR3 is 12 residues long. The germline V and J ends were trimmed by 7 bases and 6 bases, with 9 bases remaining between them. Germline V gives CDR1 MNHEY, CDR2 SMNVEV (reference sequence). The CDR3, as DNA: TGTGCCAGCAAAAGGGGTTCCGGGGAGCTGTTTTTT. Amino acids: CASKRGSGELFF.

The table lists this clone with a few counts. The genes are TRBV5-4 and TRBJ2-1; a possible D gene is TRBD1 (6 bases). CDR1 and CDR2 (germline): SGHNT, YYREEE (reference sequence). V lost 7 bases, J lost 7 bases, and 15 bases lay in between. There are 13 residues in the CDR3. The CDR3 sequence: CASGQTGLNEQFF. Here the CDR3 DNA reads TGTGCCAGCGGGCAGACAGGCCTTAATGAGCAGTTCTTC. Looking up the rest from reference TRBV5-4 and TRBJ2-1 gives the full variable domain: ETGVTQSPTHLIKTRGQQVTLRCSSQSGHNTVSWYQQALGQGPQFIFQYYREEENGRGNFPPRFSGLQFPNYSSELNVNALELDDSALYLCASGQTGLNEQFFGPGTRLTVL.

The rearrangement links TRBV2 to TRBJ1-4, with TRBD1 matching 8 bases. V was clipped by 7 bases and J by 6 bases; unmatched bases: 16. The CDR3 length is 17 residues. Germline V gene data show CDR1 as SNHLY and CDR2 as FYNNEI. CDR3 nucleotide sequence: TGTGCCAGCACACCCGGGACAGGACGGGGCAGGGATGAAAAACTGTTTTTT. Residues: CASTPGTGRGRDEKLFF.

The J gene is TRBJ1-2, the V gene TRBV19; no clear D. Trimming stripped 5 bases from V and 7 bases from J, with 11 bases between. Germline V gene data show CDR1 as LNHDA and CDR2 as SQIVND (reference sequence). The CDR3 spans 12 residues. The DNA of the CDR3 is TGTGCCAGTAGTTCAAGTAGCTCTGGCTACACCTTC. It encodes CASSSSSSGYTF.